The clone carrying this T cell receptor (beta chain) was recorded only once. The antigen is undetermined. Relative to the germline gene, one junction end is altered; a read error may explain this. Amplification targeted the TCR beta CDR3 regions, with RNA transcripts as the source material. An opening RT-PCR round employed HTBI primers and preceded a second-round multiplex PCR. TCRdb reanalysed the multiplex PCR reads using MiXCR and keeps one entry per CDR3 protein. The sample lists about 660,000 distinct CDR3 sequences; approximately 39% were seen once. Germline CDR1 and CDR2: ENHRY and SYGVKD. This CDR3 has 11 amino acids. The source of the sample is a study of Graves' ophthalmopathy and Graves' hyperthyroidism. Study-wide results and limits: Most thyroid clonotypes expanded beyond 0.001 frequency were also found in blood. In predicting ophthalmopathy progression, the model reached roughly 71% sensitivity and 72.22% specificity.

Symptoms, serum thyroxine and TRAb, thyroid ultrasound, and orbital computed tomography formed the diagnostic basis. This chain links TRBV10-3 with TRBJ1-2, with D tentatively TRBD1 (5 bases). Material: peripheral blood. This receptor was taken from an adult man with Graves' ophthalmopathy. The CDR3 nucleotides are TGTGCCGTACGAGGGGTCAATGGCCACACCTTC. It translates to CAVRGVNGHTF.